This T cell receptor beta chain was sequenced for a study of blood T cells in healthy people across ages (dated by TCRdb to between 2014 and 2017). Context from the whole study: In model experiments, template switching captured about one uniquely barcoded TCR beta cDNA molecule for every two T cells. Donors of different ages were randomly distributed across sequencing lanes to avoid experimental bias. The study measured age-related changes in TCR beta repertoire diversity using deep sequencing normalized with unique cDNA molecular identifiers. Two additional independent replicas of 1 million unique cDNA reads from the same blood draw were analyzed for two donors (one aged 18 to 30 and one aged 80 or older). The donors were split into four age groups: young (average around 17 years), middle-aged (around 37), aged (approximately 60) and long-lived (under 85).

This clonotype was seen a handful of times. There is no known antigen for this receptor. The sample holds no much larger clone one base away, and base qualities are not on file. What the authors observed across the whole study: As age increased, observed TCR beta diversity per million T cells dropped in a roughly linear way, and a significant reduction was already evident by age about 36. There was a strong correlation between observed TCR beta diversity and the percentage of naive T cells measured by flow cytometry. Estimates of total diversity based on one million sequenced T cells were regarded as lower bounds and as underestimates. Since profiling was done on bulk unsorted PBMCs, naive and antigen-experienced compartments could not be conclusively compared. Compared with the aged group, more naive CD4+ T cells, fewer expanded clones and increased TCR diversity were shown by the long-lived group, suggesting age selection. The CMV infection status of donors was not known, potentially confounding age-related changes in expanded clonotypes.

Receptors were amplified or captured by 5' RACE. TCRdb names Illumina HiSeq 2500 as the instrument used. A second PCR of about 7 to 12 cycles was run with a J-beta primer mix and a sample-barcoded 5' primer. A template-switch 5' adaptor carrying 12 random nucleotides introduced a unique molecular identifier onto each TCR beta cDNA molecule. Each sample yielded at least 2.5 million CDR3-containing paired-end reads. First-strand cDNA was synthesized from all RNA with the Mint cDNA synthesis kit, primed by a TRBC-specific oligonucleotide. All cDNA was treated with uracil-DNA glycosylase and then went through a first 18-cycle PCR with the universal primers M1SS and BC2_uni_R. In the paper's pipeline: Each sample was normalized by randomly selecting 1 million high-quality reads, each carrying a distinct molecular identifier. Reads with shared molecular identifiers were discarded instead of being binned into consensus sequences. MiTCR, with a Q25 quality threshold and the strictest error-elimination algorithm, was used for CDR3 identification, clonotype clustering and error correction. A nonparametric unseen species model with Euler transformation was used to estimate lower-bound total TCR beta diversity. In-frame beta chains were kept once TCRdb had trimmed the public reads at Q25 with fastp and called clones with MiXCR. When rows share a CDR3 protein, they turn into one entry using the most common DNA and genes. The V and J calls follow TCRdb's processing rather than the paper's. Counted in this sample were 800,000 to 950,000 distinct CDR3 sequences; roughly 40% of them appeared once. The ten largest account for 10% to 15% of the sample.

CDR1 and CDR2 are drawn from the germline V gene: MGHRA, YSYEKL. From the cysteine up to the phenylalanine, the CDR3 has a length of 13 residues. This entry keeps only the CDR3 DNA: 39 bases, framed from base 1. V was cut back by 2 bases and J by 7 bases, leaving a gap of 9 bases between them. The donors were roughly 39 Caucasian individuals from Russia, aged roughly 6 to 100 years, who were systemically healthy. Each donor gave about 9.8 milliliters of peripheral blood, drawn into EDTA-treated Vacutainer tubes. PBMCs were isolated by Ficoll-Paque density-gradient centrifugation, with at least 7 million obtained per sample. Total RNA, at least 5.5 micrograms per sample, was extracted from PBMCs with Trizol reagent. For every donor, an aliquot of PBMCs went through flow cytometry to measure the percentages of naive CD45RAhigh/CD27high T cells.

The chain employs TRBV4-1 and TRBJ1-5; a confident D gene designation cannot be given. The TCR comes from a man younger than 35 in good health. The sample comprised blood. This receptor carries the CDR3 CASSQLRSQPQHF. The DNA sequence follows: TGCGCCAGCAGCCAACTGAGGTCCCAGCCCCAGCATTTT.